This T cell receptor (beta chain) appears in the sequencing data of a study of identical twins. The germline gives CDR1 SGHTA, CDR2 FQGNSA. The CDR3 has 15 residues. Trimming took 1 base from V and 10 from J, leaving 17 bases between them. Addition of a universal primer site occurred through template switching, and cDNA carried unique molecular identifiers. TCRdb independently ran MiXCR on the 5' RACE reads; one entry per CDR3 protein. This sample carries roughly 500,000 distinct CDR3 sequences, roughly a fifth of them seen once, and the ten largest clones take about 0.91%. The same data also went into a second study, on T cells expressing NK-cell markers. That work contributes: Of eight sequenced donors, seven were HCMV-seropositive and one HCMV-seronegative.

V gene TRBV7-2 combines with J gene TRBJ2-1; unclear D gene. Material for sequencing was CD4+ T cells sorted from blood. The receptor was derived from a young woman in good health. This chain's CDR3 is CASSLGAPLPGEQFF. As DNA, the CDR3 is TGTGCCAGCAGCTTAGGGGCCCCACTACCCGGGGAGCAGTTCTTC. Full variable domain (rest looked up from reference TRBV7-2 and TRBJ2-1): GAGVSQSPSNKVTEKGKDVELRCDPISGHTALYWYRQSLGQGLEFLIYFQGNSAPDKSGLPSDRFSAERTGGSVSTLTIQRTQQEDSAVYLCASSLGAPLPGEQFFGPGTRLTVL.